The present T cell receptor beta chain was sequenced within a study of lymphopenia after photon versus proton radiotherapy. Findings of the study overall: Post-nadir TCR diversity decline inversely tracked overall survival among those who died.

Trimming cost V 8 bases and J 11 bases, with 19 bases left between them. Germline V gene lookup returns CDR1 SNHLY and CDR2 FYNNEI. The CDR3 has 12 amino acids. This clone was seen a few times. What it binds is not known. The protocol was immunoSEQ multiplex PCR, while the TCRdb copy is restricted to in-frame clones and leaves out a portion. The sample yields 53,000 or so clones, over 70% seen once. This chain links TRBV2 with TRBJ2-7, with D perhaps matching TRBD1 (6 bases). This clonotype was obtained from a man aged 50 to 59 with gastric cancer. The sample here was peripheral blood, taken from a patient treated with photon-based radiotherapy. The CDR3 DNA reads as TGTGCCAGCGTTCGGGACACCGGTTTGAAGTACTTC. Its protein product is CASVRDTGLKYF.